In this sample, the clone carrying this T cell receptor (beta chain) turned up once. This record belongs to a study of TIL therapy for anti-PD-1-resistant metastatic lung cancer. Study-level information: Patients then received nivolumab; progressors got lymphodepletion, TIL and IL-2. Patients had a median age of nearly 55 years (range 38-75).

The time point: pre-treatment sample, taken before nivolumab and TIL therapy. V was cut by 7 bases and J by 5 bases, with 20 bases left in between. This CDR3 spans 15 amino acids. Germline V gene sequence: CDR1 SGHTA, CDR2 FQGNSA. The libraries were made with immunoSEQ v3. Each library reached around 1.9 million read pairs, or about 5-6 million at deep level. The assay was immunoSEQ multiplex PCR, and TCRdb's table has in-frame clones only and misses some. The data contain tens of thousands of clones, roughly 85% of them singletons. Source: blood, taken at baseline. The rearrangement joins TRBV7-2 to TRBJ1-2, with a tentative D call TRBD1 (6 bases). The sequence was collected from a man in his 70s with non-small cell lung cancer. CDR3 bases: TGTGCCAGCACCCCTGGTACAGGGAGGGGGTATGGCTACACCTTC. It specifies CASTPGTGRGYGYTF.